A single sample is the source of the 13 T cell receptor beta chains below, sequenced in a study of T-cell reconstitution after alpha-beta-depleted transplantation in children. Researchers prepared the TCRbeta library using unique molecular identifiers, the study reports. TCRdb re-analysed the PCR reads in MiXCR, keeping a single row per CDR3 protein. The profile shows roughly 610,000 distinct CDR3 sequences, about 11% of them singletons. The starting material was PBMCs from the stem cell graft donor, obtained from the stem cell graft. These receptors were collected from a human donor who donated a stem cell graft to a child with acute myeloid leukemia.

This clonotype has just a few counts. The CDR3 DNA is TGTGCCAGCAGTTTCCGAAGGACCAAGAACACCGGGGAGCTGTTTTTT. The encoded protein is CASSFRRTKNTGELFF. The chain combines TRBV12-3 or TRBV12-4 with TRBJ2-2; D uncertain. V dropped 3 bases and J dropped 1 base, with 12 bases sitting between them. The CDR3 has 16 residues.

The chain has TRBV7-2 and TRBJ2-5; D gene uncertain. The CDR3 covers 13 residues. The germline V gene encodes CDR1 SGHTA and CDR2 FQGNSA. The V end lost 1 base, the J end lost 5 bases, and 8 bases lay between the germline ends. The CDR3 reads CASSLVGLETQYF. CDR3 coding DNA: TGTGCCAGCAGCTTAGTGGGTCTGGAGACCCAGTACTTC.

This clonotype came up a few times. V and J are TRBV28 and TRBJ1-2; a weak D match, TRBD1 (6 bases). From germline, CDR1 is MDHEN and CDR2 SYDVKM. The CDR3 covers 13 residues. Trimming cost V 3 bases and J 4 bases, with 9 bases left between them. The CDR3 DNA reads as TGTGCCAGCAGTTTCAGGGGTGGCTATGGCTACACCTTC. Translation: CASSFRGGYGYTF.

The CDR3, as DNA: TGCAGCGGGGGGACTGCCCCCGGGGAGCTGTTTTTT. It is translated as CSGGTAPGELFF. J is TRBJ2-2 and V is TRBV29-1; possible D gene TRBD2, 6 bases. Germline CDR1 is SQVTM and CDR2 is ANQGSEA. The CDR3 contains 12 residues. V was pared by 7 bases and J by 6 bases, with 12 bases between.

This clonotype was detected ten times or more. The V and J genes are TRBV5-1 and TRBJ2-1; 7 nucleotides agree with TRBD1. The CDR3 consists of 13 residues. Trimming removed 0 bases from V and 7 bases from J; junction bases left unmatched: 1. Per the germline V gene, CDR1 is SGHRS and CDR2 is YFSETQ. The DNA of the CDR3 is TGCGCCAGCAGCTTGGCAGGGGGTAATGAGCAGTTCTTC. The encoded protein is CASSLAGGNEQFF.

This clonotype showed up just a few times. CDR3 bases: TGCAGTGCTAGAGATCCCCTTACAGGGGCTTGGCAGACCCAGTACTTC. This encodes CSARDPLTGAWQTQYF. The gene calls are TRBV20-1 and TRBJ2-5; 7 bases fit TRBD1. The CDR3 covers 16 residues. The V gene's germline CDR1 is DFQATT and CDR2 SNEGSKA (reference sequence). V shed 0 bases and J 6 bases; nucleotides not matched to a gene: 13.

The V and J genes are TRBV1 and TRBJ1-5; TRBD1 reflects the table's D call only, with no check against the DNA. TRBV1 is labeled a pseudogene. This CDR3 comprises 15 residues. CDR3 in DNA: TGCACCAGCGGCAACAGAGGGAGACTTCATCAGCCCCAGCATTTT. It yields the protein CTSGNRGRLHQPQHF.

This clonotype has just a few counts. The chain has TRBV29-1 and TRBJ2-3; a possible D gene is TRBD2 (7 bases). The germline CDR1 and CDR2 sequences are SQVTM and ANQGSEA. The CDR3 runs to 15 residues. Trimming left V 3 bases short and J 1 base short, with 14 bases between. CDR3 nucleotides: TGCAGCGTTGAGGGGGCGGGAGTGGGCACAGATACGCAGTATTTT. Translated: CSVEGAGVGTDTQYF.

This clonotype has at least ten counts. The CDR3 DNA is TGTGCCAGCAGCTTGGATCTCGGGTCCTACAATGAGCAGTTCTTC. Its translation: CASSLDLGSYNEQFF. V gene TRBV5-6 combines with J gene TRBJ2-1; D not resolved. Germline V lookup: CDR1 SGHDT, CDR2 YYEEEE. The CDR3 contains 15 residues. V dropped 0 bases and J dropped 1 base, with 8 bases sitting between them.

About this clonotype: The final CDR3 position lacks the conserved phenylalanine or tryptophan, pointing to a likely read error. The genes are TRBV7-2 and TRBJ2-6; D perhaps matches TRBD1 (5 bases). The CDR3 is 16 residues long. Germline V gives CDR1 SGHTA, CDR2 FQGNSA. V lost 5 bases and J 0 bases, leaving 11 bases between the germline ends. Here the CDR3 DNA reads TGTGCCAGCAGCCCTCAGGGTGGCTCTGGGGCCAACGTCCTGACTTGC. Translated: CASSPQGGSGANVLTC.

This clonotype was picked up a small number of times. This chain connects TRBV20-1 to TRBJ1-2; no reliable D call. The ends were cut back, 0 bases at V and 2 bases at J, with 13 bases in the middle. The CDR3 covers 15 residues. Germline V gene sequence: CDR1 DFQATT, CDR2 SNEGSKA (reference sequence). For the CDR3, the DNA is TGCAGTGCTAGAGATCGCGAAGGCGGGAACTATGGCTACACCTTC. Encoded protein: CSARDREGGNYGYTF.

Only a few counts were recorded for this clonotype. The CDR3 is CASTTSGRGYEQFF. The CDR3 region has the DNA TGTGCCAGCACCACTAGCGGGAGAGGGTATGAGCAGTTCTTC. The V call is TRBV28, the J call TRBJ2-1; 11 bases match TRBD2. V was clipped by 7 bases and J by 8 bases; unmatched bases: 7. There are 14 residues in the CDR3. Germline loops: CDR1 MDHEN, CDR2 SYDVKM.

This chain connects TRBV25-1 to TRBJ2-3, with TRBD1 matching 9 bases. CDR3 length: 17 residues. Germline CDR1 MGHDK, CDR2 SYGVNS. J was trimmed by 3 bases and V by 1 base; bases with no gene match: 8. CDR3 DNA: TGTGCCAGCAGTGAATGGGACAGGGTTTCCTTGACAGATACGCAGTATTTT. It codes for CASSEWDRVSLTDTQYF. Drawing the rest from reference TRBV25-1 and TRBJ2-3, the complete variable domain is EADIYQTPRYLVIGTGKKITLECSQTMGHDKMYWYQQDPGMELHLIHYSYGVNSTEKGDLSSESTVSRIRTEHFPLTLESARPSHTSQYLCASSEWDRVSLTDTQYFGPGTRLTVL.